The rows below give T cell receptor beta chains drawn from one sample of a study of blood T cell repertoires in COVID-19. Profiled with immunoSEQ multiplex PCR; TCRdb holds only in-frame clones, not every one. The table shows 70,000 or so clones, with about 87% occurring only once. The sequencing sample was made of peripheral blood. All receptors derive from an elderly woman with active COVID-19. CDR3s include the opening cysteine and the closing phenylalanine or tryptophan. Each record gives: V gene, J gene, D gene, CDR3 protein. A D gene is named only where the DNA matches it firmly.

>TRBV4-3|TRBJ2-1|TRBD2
CASSQDFPPASGIYNEQFF
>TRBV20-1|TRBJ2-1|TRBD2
CSASRPTKGRGRFNEQFF
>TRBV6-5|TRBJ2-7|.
CASRPGHSYEQYF
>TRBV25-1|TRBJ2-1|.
CASSAWAVNNEQFF
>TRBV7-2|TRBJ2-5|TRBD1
CASSDLGTGIGETQYF
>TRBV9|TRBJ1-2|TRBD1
CASSGDRGSYGYTF
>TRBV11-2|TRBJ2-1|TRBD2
CASSLDLDLAGKRMVDEQFF
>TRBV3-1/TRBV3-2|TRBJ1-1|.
CASSQNPRRFGQNTEAFF
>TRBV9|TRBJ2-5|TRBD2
CASSVIAGAGETQYF
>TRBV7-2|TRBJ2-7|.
CASSRQATAYEQYF
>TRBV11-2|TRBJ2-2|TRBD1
CASSLTNRGTGELFF
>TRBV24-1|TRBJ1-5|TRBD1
CATSEGQGLDQPQHF
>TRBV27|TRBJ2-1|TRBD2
CASGTGTSVYNEQFF
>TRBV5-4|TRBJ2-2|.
CASSFPNPGRAGELFF
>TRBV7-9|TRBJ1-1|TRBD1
CASIATGGRTEAFF
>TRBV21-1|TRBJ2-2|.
CASTIQLGGQNTGELFF
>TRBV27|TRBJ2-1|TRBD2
CASIRTSGGTYNEQFF
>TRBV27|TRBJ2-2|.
CASSLYLGRTGELFF
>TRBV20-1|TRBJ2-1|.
CSASFWTPGSYNEQFF
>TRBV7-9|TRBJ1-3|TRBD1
CASSSGQGFSGNTIYF
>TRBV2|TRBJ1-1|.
CASSRLSTEAFF
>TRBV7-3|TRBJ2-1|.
CASSSTTGNEQFF
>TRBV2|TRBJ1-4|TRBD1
CASQTGVGKLFF
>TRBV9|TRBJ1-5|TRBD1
CASSVGTGSNQPQHF
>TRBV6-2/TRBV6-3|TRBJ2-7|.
CASSYNGYEQYF
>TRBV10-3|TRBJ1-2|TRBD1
CAISESTGVLYGYTF
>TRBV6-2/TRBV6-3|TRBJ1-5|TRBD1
CASSDGQAWGSNQPQHF
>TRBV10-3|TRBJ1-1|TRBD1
CAITRTGGNTEAFF
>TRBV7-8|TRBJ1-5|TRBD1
CASSLAGGVQPQHF
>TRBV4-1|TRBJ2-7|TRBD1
CASSQDHSGGWEQYF
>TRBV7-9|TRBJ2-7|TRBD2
CASSLAGGTYEQYF
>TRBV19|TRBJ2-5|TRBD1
CASSMGQVETQYF
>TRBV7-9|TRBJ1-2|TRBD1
CASTGGYGYTF
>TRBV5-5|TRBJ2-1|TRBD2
CASSLGPSGSRNNEQFF
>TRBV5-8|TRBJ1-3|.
CASSLDLGQSSGNTIYF
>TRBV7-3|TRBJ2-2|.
CATRDPVTGELFF
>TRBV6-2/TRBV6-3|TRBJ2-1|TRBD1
CASSSRQGVNYNEQFF
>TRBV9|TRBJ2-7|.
CASSSRSEGYEQYF
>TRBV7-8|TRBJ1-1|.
CASSFHGTEAFF
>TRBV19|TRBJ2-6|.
CASSIVWGPGANVLTF
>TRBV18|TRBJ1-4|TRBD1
CASSPRQGPGEKLFF
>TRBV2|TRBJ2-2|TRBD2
CASKGLAGAGELFF
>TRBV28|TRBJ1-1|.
CAAGRRAPTEAFF
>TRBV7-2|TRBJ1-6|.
CASSSDSGSLYNSPLHF
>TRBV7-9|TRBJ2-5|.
CASLATDKQETQYF
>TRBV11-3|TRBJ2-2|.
CASSQGQNTGELFF
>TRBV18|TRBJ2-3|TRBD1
CASGQGRTDTQYF
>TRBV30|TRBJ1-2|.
CAWSVQANYGYTF
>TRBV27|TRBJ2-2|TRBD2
CASSFGTSGSTGELFF
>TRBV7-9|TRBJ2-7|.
CASSPRRAYEQYF
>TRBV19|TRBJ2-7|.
CASSLSGRGTYEQYF
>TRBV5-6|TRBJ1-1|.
CASSLRSTVTSEAFF
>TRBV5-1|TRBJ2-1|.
CASSQFSGPRGEQFF
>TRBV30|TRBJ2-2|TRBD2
CAWGHPGLAGGTGELFF
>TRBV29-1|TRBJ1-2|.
CSVEAAGDHGYTF
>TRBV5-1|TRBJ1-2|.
CASSLVPEGGYTF
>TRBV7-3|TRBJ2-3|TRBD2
CASSLRVAGADTQYF
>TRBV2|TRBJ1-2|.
CASSERQTYGYTF
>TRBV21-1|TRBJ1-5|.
CASSKIGTGGACNQPQHF